The clone carrying this TCR beta chain was seen a few times. Its target is not known. The sample comes from a study of long-term antiretroviral therapy in people with HIV. Survey level was the resolution at which the v3.0 immunoSEQ assay ran. Assay: immunoSEQ multiplex PCR; the TCRdb copy retains only in-frame clones and omits some. The sample has about 30,000 clones; roughly nine tenths are singletons. The CDR3 covers 14 residues. V gave up 5 bases and J gave up 1 base; unmatched junction bases: 4. Germline V gives CDR1 LNHDA, CDR2 SQIVND (reference sequence). Clinicians in the United States treated all participants with HIV. Study-wide findings and caveats: Information on adherence, resistance and therapy changes was unavailable. Transplant-donor-level diversity was not reached after ART, though diversity increased. Among HIV repertoires, CDR3 length ranges were narrower than those of controls.

This receptor was taken from a man aged 45-60 years with HIV. Material: unsorted PBMCs, obtained about 5 years before starting antiretroviral therapy. The chain carries TRBV19 and TRBJ1-1, with TRBD1 matching 7 bases. DNA for the CDR3: TGTGCCAGTAGTGTCAACAGGGGGAACACTGAAGCTTTCTTT. This encodes CASSVNRGNTEAFF. Using reference TRBV19 and TRBJ1-1 for the parts outside the CDR3, the full variable domain is DGGITQSPKYLFRKEGQNVTLSCEQNLNHDAMYWYRQDPGQGLRLIYYSQIVNDFQKGDIAEGYSVSREKKESFPLTVTSAQKNPTAFYLCASSVNRGNTEAFFGQGTRLTVV.